The 19 T cell receptor beta chains reported below all come from one sample, sequenced in a study of blood T cell repertoires in COVID-19. Produced via immunoSEQ multiplex PCR; TCRdb's table is partial and in-frame only. The sample has around 140,000 clones, roughly 88% seen once. Specimen: peripheral blood. The receptors come from a man between 60 and 75 years old with active or convalescent COVID-19.

CDR3 nucleotides: TGTGCCAGCAGCCTAAGGAGGGACAGGGGAGATACGCAGTATTTT. Protein product: CASSLRRDRGDTQYF. The gene calls are TRBV7-2 and TRBJ2-3; TRBD1 matches at 10 bases. The CDR3 runs to 15 residues. With V trimmed by 5 bases and J by 5 bases, 7 bases remained unmatched. Per the germline V gene, CDR1 is SGHTA and CDR2 is FQGNSA.

The chain employs TRBV24-1 and TRBJ2-6; 7 bases are shared with TRBD1. This CDR3 region has 19 residues. Germline V gene sequence: CDR1 KGHDR, CDR2 SFDVKD. V lost 4 bases, J lost 0 bases, and 11 bases stayed unmatched. The CDR3 loop reads CATSDPPGQSSSGANVLTF. The DNA for the CDR3 is TGTGCCACCAGTGACCCACCGGGACAGTCATCCTCTGGGGCCAACGTCCTGACTTTC.

The rearrangement uses TRBV24-1 and TRBJ2-5; TRBD2 aligns across 14 bases. The germline CDR1 and CDR2 sequences are KGHDR and SFDVKD. This CDR3 region has 21 residues. J was trimmed by 5 bases and V by 2 bases; bases with no gene match: 18. The CDR3 region has the DNA TGTGCCACCAGTGATTCCGCACAACCGGGACTAGCGGGAGAGCCCGGGGAGACCCAGTACTTC. This translates into CATSDSAQPGLAGEPGETQYF.

This chain links TRBV12-3 or TRBV12-4 with TRBJ1-6; possible D gene TRBD1, 6 bases. The V gene lost 4 bases and the J gene lost 10 bases, with 11 bases spanning the gap. CDR3 length: 13 amino acids. CDR3 region: CASSSDGGSPLHF. The DNA for the CDR3 is TGTGCCAGCAGTTCGGATGGGGGCTCACCCCTCCACTTT.

The J gene is TRBJ2-1, the V gene TRBV7-3, with TRBD2 matching over 8 bases. Germline V gives CDR1 SGHTA, CDR2 FQGTGA. CDR3 length: 16 residues. Trimming at V came to 5 bases and at J to 4 bases, leaving 10 bases not matched to a gene. The CDR3 DNA follows: TGTGCCAGCAGCGTACTATCCAGCGGGAGTTACAATGAGCAGTTCTTC. Its protein product is CASSVLSSGSYNEQFF.

This CDR3 reads CATRPEKGSSYNSPLHF. Written as DNA, the CDR3 is TGTGCCACCAGACCGGAAAAAGGGAGCTCCTATAATTCACCCCTCCACTTT. The rearrangement links TRBV15 to TRBJ1-6; no clear D. The germline CDR1 and CDR2 sequences are LNHNV and YYDKDF (reference sequence). The CDR3 spans 17 residues. Between the trimmed V and J ends, which lost 6 bases and 0 bases, there was a span of 15 bases.

Only one count was recorded for this clone. The V and J genes are TRBV29-1 and TRBJ1-1, with D unclear. V was shortened by 6 bases and J by 1 base, with 6 bases between the two germline ends. The CDR3 length is 11 residues. The V gene's germline CDR1 is SQVTM and CDR2 ANQGSEA. CDR3 bases: TGCAGCGTGGAGTCGAACACTGAAGCTTTCTTT. It is translated as CSVESNTEAFF.

The sample holds one count of this clone. The chain links TRBV6-5 to TRBJ1-1; possible D gene TRBD1, 6 bases. The CDR3 extends over 14 amino acids. The germline CDR1 and CDR2 sequences are MNHEY and SVGAGI. Trimming took off 10 bases at V and 3 bases at J, with 18 bases between the two ends. In DNA, the CDR3 is TGTGCCACCTTCTCACAGGGTTCGCACACTGAAGCTTTCTTT. Translating gives CATFSQGSHTEAFF.

V and J are TRBV19 and TRBJ1-1; D is uncertain. CDR1 is LNHDA, CDR2 SQIVND, per germline (reference sequence). The V end lost 7 bases, the J end lost 5 bases, and 14 bases lay between the germline ends. The CDR3 spans 13 residues. The CDR3 DNA reads as TGTGCCAGTATCCACACCCCCGGGACTGAAGCTTTCTTT. Its translation is CASIHTPGTEAFF. The complete variable domain, with remaining parts taken from reference TRBV19 and TRBJ1-1, reads DGGITQSPKYLFRKEGQNVTLSCEQNLNHDAMYWYRQDPGQGLRLIYYSQIVNDFQKGDIAEGYSVSREKKESFPLTVTSAQKNPTAFYLCASIHTPGTEAFFGQGTRLTVV.

The chain employs TRBV13 and TRBJ2-1, with D perhaps matching TRBD1 (5 bases). V lost 7 bases, J lost 12 bases, and 22 bases lay in between. The germline V gene has CDR1 PRHDT and CDR2 FYEKMQ (reference sequence). This CDR3 is 14 amino acids long. The CDR3 nucleotides read TGTGCCAGCAACAGGCCTGTAGTGGGAATGTGGCAGTTCTTC. This codes for CASNRPVVGMWQFF.

This clone was seen a few times. The chain joins TRBV4-1 to TRBJ2-2; D is possibly TRBD1 (5 bases). The ends were cut back, 0 bases at V and 4 bases at J, with 9 bases in the middle. This CDR3 is 15 amino acids long. Germline V lookup: CDR1 MGHRA, CDR2 YSYEKL. CDR3 sequence: CASSQEQAFTGELFF. CDR3 nucleotides: TGCGCCAGCAGCCAAGAACAGGCCTTCACCGGGGAGCTGTTTTTT.

This clone has only one observation. The gene calls are TRBV5-1 and TRBJ1-3; 9 positions agree with TRBD1. V lost 4 bases to trimming and J lost 0 bases; unmatched junction nucleotides: 8. From germline, CDR1 is SGHRS and CDR2 YFSETQ. The CDR3 is 17 amino acids. The CDR3: CASSMGQGVVSGNTIYF. CDR3 in DNA: TGCGCCAGCAGCATGGGACAGGGAGTCGTCTCTGGAAACACCATATATTTT.

This clone was seen more than once but under ten times. This rearrangement joins TRBV27 to TRBJ1-2; 8 bases are a match to TRBD1. With V trimmed by 5 bases and J by 2 bases, 7 bases remained unmatched. The length of the CDR3 is 15 residues. The germline gives CDR1 MNHEY, CDR2 SMNVEV (reference sequence). CDR3 region: CASSPWDRQNYGYTF. The CDR3 nucleotides are TGTGCCAGCAGTCCTTGGGACAGGCAGAACTATGGCTACACCTTC.

This rearrangement joins TRBV30 to TRBJ2-3; 8 positions match TRBD1. Trimming cost V 1 base and J 0 bases; bases outside gene matches: 6. This CDR3 contains 16 residues. The germline V gene encodes CDR1 GTSNPN and CDR2 SVGIG (reference sequence). In DNA, the CDR3 is TGTGCCTGGAGTGCCGGGACAGGCGCTAGCACAGATACGCAGTATTTT. Its translation: CAWSAGTGASTDTQYF.

A few counts support this clone. This chain joins TRBV4-1 and TRBJ2-2; 7 bases are a match to TRBD1. V was pared by 3 bases and J by 5 bases, with 3 bases of the junction left unmatched. In germline, CDR1 is MGHRA, CDR2 YSYEKL. There are 14 residues in the CDR3. CDR3 amino acids: CASSQGDRTGELFF. In DNA, the CDR3 is TGCGCCAGCAGCCAGGGGGACAGAACCGGGGAGCTGTTTTTT.

The chain links TRBV7-2 to TRBJ2-5, with TRBD1 matching over 7 bases. With 5 bases clipped from V and 0 bases from J, the junction kept 9 bases outside the gene matches. The germline CDR1 and CDR2 sequences are SGHTA and FQGNSA. The CDR3 loop spans 16 amino acids. For the CDR3, the DNA is TGTGCCAGCAGCACGAGGACAGGAGGTTACCAAGAGACCCAGTACTTC. Protein product: CASSTRTGGYQETQYF.

V gene TRBV15 combines with J gene TRBJ2-3; TRBD2 agrees at 11 bases. The V gene end was trimmed by 0 bases and the J gene end by 4 bases; junction bases not matched to a gene: 3. Germline loops: CDR1 LNHNV, CDR2 YYDKDF (reference sequence). The CDR3 has 16 amino acids. The CDR3 DNA follows: TGTGCCACCAGCAGAGATACTAGCGGGAGTGCAGATACGCAGTATTTT. Translation: CATSRDTSGSADTQYF.

This chain uses TRBV2 with TRBJ1-4, with 7 bases matching TRBD1. This CDR3 has 13 residues. The V and J ends lost 6 bases and 12 bases, in that order; junction bases with no gene match: 10. Germline-derived CDR1 and CDR2 are SNHLY and FYNNEI. In nucleotides, the CDR3 is TGTGCCAGCAGAGAGGGCCGACAGGGCGAACTGTTTTTT. Translation: CASREGRQGELFF.

The chain uses TRBV7-3 and TRBJ2-1, with 10 nucleotides matching TRBD2. The CDR3 contains 15 residues. Germline V gives CDR1 SGHTA, CDR2 FQGTGA. V was clipped by 5 bases and J by 5 bases; unmatched bases: 6. The CDR3: CASSQAGGWNNEQFF. The CDR3 DNA reads as TGTGCCAGCAGCCAAGCGGGAGGGTGGAACAATGAGCAGTTCTTC.